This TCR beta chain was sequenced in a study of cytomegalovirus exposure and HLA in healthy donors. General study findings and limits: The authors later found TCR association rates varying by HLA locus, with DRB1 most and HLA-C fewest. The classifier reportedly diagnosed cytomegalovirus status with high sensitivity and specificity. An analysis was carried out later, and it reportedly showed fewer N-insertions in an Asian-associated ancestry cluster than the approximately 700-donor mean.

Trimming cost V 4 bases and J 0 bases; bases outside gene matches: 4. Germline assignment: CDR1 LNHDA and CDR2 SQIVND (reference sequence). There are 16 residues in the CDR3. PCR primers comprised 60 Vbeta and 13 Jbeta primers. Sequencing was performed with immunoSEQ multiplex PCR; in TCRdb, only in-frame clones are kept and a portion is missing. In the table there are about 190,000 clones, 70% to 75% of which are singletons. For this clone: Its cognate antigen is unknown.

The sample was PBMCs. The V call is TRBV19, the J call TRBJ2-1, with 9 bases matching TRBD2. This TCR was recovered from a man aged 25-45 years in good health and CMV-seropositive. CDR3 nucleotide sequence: TGTGCCAGTAGTAGACTAGCGGTTAGCTCCTACAATGAGCAGTTCTTC. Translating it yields CASSRLAVSSYNEQFF.